This T cell receptor (beta chain) stems from a study of blood T cell repertoires in COVID-19. Sequenced by immunoSEQ multiplex PCR; TCRdb stores in-frame clones only, minus some. The table has roughly 250,000 clones, about nine tenths seen once; the top ten hold 1.5% to 2%. The trim removed 4 bases at V and 4 bases at J, leaving 7 bases unmatched. Per the germline V gene, CDR1 is SGHTA and CDR2 is FQGNSA. The CDR3 contains 15 residues. Cohorts were assigned according to the clinical history that participants reported. This TCR was sampled from a woman between 18 and 29 years old who had recovered from COVID-19. What was sequenced was PBMCs or T cells enriched from blood (not recorded which). J is TRBJ2-1 and V is TRBV7-2; 7 nucleotides agree with TRBD2. The CDR3 sequence is CASSSGSGSYNEQFF. CDR3 nucleotide sequence: TGTGCCAGCAGCTCCGGTAGCGGGTCTTACAATGAGCAGTTCTTC.